This is a list of T cell receptor beta chains from one sample in a study of blood T cell repertoires in COVID-19. Only in-frame clones appear in the TCRdb table, and some are missing; sequencing was by immunoSEQ multiplex PCR. Seen here are tens of thousands of clones, over 70% observed once, and the top ten hold about 15%. The sequenced sample was peripheral blood. The receptors were sampled from a human donor in a cohort sampled during active COVID-19. CDR3s include the opening cysteine and the closing phenylalanine or tryptophan. A D gene is named only where the DNA matches it firmly. Clone size is not always given. Where it is, it says once, few, many or a class for expanded clones.

v_call	d_call	j_call	clone_size	cdr3_aa	cdr3_nt
TRBV27	-	TRBJ1-5	-	CASRSSGSLSNQPQHF	TGTGCCAGCAGGAGCTCAGGTTCCCTTAGCAATCAGCCCCAGCATTTT
TRBV5-1	-	TRBJ1-3	-	CASSLRGFGNTIYF	TGCGCCAGCAGCTTAAGAGGGTTCGGAAACACCATATATTTT
TRBV14	TRBD2	TRBJ2-3	-	CASSHSSGSPDTQYF	TGTGCCAGCAGCCACTCTAGCGGGAGTCCAGATACGCAGTATTTT
TRBV30	TRBD1	TRBJ1-1	-	CAWGRDRVNTEAFF	TGTGCCTGGGGCCGGGACAGAGTGAACACTGAAGCTTTCTTT
TRBV21-1	-	TRBJ2-1	-	CASPTRSFYNEQFF	TGTGCCAGCCCGACGAGGTCGTTCTACAATGAGCAGTTCTTC
TRBV9	-	TRBJ2-7	once	CASSVGSGNSYEQYF	TGTGCCAGCAGCGTGGGTAGCGGAAACTCCTACGAGCAGTACTTC
TRBV9	TRBD2	TRBJ2-1	-	CASSKTSGGANNEQFF	TGTGCCAGCAGCAAGACTAGCGGGGGGGCGAACAATGAGCAGTTCTTC
TRBV7-2	TRBD2	TRBJ2-7	-	CASSLTSGSSYEQYF	TGTGCCAGCAGCTTAACTAGCGGGAGCTCCTACGAGCAGTACTTC
TRBV27	TRBD2	TRBJ2-7	-	CASRGGAGGNPYEQYF	TGTGCCAGCCGAGGTGGGGCGGGAGGGAACCCCTACGAGCAGTACTTC
TRBV7-3	-	TRBJ1-1	-	CASSLDGSGSEAFF	TGTGCCAGCAGCTTAGACGGATCAGGGTCTGAAGCTTTCTTT
TRBV18	-	TRBJ1-1	-	CASSKGVGDTEAFF	TGTGCCAGCTCAAAGGGGGTAGGGGACACTGAAGCTTTCTTT
TRBV6-5	TRBD2	TRBJ2-1	-	CASRTPGLAGNEQFF	TGTGCCAGCAGAACCCCGGGACTAGCGGGGAATGAGCAGTTCTTC
TRBV2	-	TRBJ1-4	-	CASSVQNRDTEKLFF	TGTGCCAGCAGTGTACAAAACCGGGACACCGAAAAACTGTTTTTT
TRBV6-5	TRBD1	TRBJ1-1	-	CASSRTGEATEAFF	TGTGCCAGCAGTAGGACAGGGGAGGCCACTGAAGCTTTCTTT
TRBV9	TRBD1	TRBJ2-7	few	CASSAGQGVVEQYF	TGTGCCAGCAGCGCAGGACAGGGGGTTGTCGAGCAGTACTTC
TRBV7-2	TRBD1	TRBJ1-1	-	CASSLAPGGVGIGTEAFF	TGTGCCAGCAGCTTAGCCCCAGGGGGCGTTGGGATAGGGACTGAAGCTTTCTTT